The 24 T cell receptor beta chains presented below share a single source sample, sequenced in a study of T cell changes during pregnancy in multiple sclerosis. Data came from immunoSEQ multiplex PCR; TCRdb stores just in-frame clones and leaves some out. The sample has about 75,000 clones, approximately 95% seen once. Sample: CD4+ T cells from peripheral blood mononuclear cells, taken after pregnancy. These receptors were taken from a female donor with multiple sclerosis, enrolled in a pregnancy study.

CDR3 amino acids: CASSVLEGAGDTQYF. The CDR3 bases are TGTGCCAGCAGCGTACTCGAGGGAGCTGGGGATACGCAGTATTTT. This sequence joins TRBV9 and TRBJ2-3; a weak D match, TRBD2 (5 bases). The V gene lost 1 base and the J gene lost 6 bases, with 15 bases spanning the gap. The CDR3 has 15 residues. Germline values: CDR1 SGDLS, CDR2 YYNGEE.

The genes are TRBV27 and TRBJ1-5; 9 bases are shared with TRBD1. The J segment lost 4 bases and the V segment lost 5 bases, leaving 3 bases of the junction unmatched. The CDR3 contains 14 residues. Germline CDR1 MNHEY, CDR2 SMNVEV (reference sequence). This CDR3 reads CASSLGTGNQPQHF. CDR3 in DNA: TGTGCCAGCAGTCTTGGGACAGGGAATCAGCCCCAGCATTTT.

J is TRBJ1-2 and V is TRBV7-8; 7 nucleotides agree with TRBD1. The V gene end was trimmed by 3 bases and the J gene end by 14 bases; junction bases not matched to a gene: 12. In germline, CDR1 is SGHVS, CDR2 FQNEAQ. CDR3 size: 13 residues. CDR3: CASSLVRDSQRTF. CDR3 bases: TGTGCCAGCAGCTTGGTTCGGGACAGCCAAAGGACCTTC.

The chain links TRBV6-1 to TRBJ1-5; 7 bases match TRBD1. Germline V gives CDR1 MNHNS, CDR2 SASEGT. The CDR3 consists of 16 residues. The V and J ends lost 3 bases and 0 bases, in that order; junction bases with no gene match: 5. CDR3 sequence reads: CASSEMGQYSNQPQHF. In DNA, the CDR3 is TGTGCCAGCAGTGAGATGGGACAGTATAGCAATCAGCCCCAGCATTTT.

The chain has TRBV5-1 and TRBJ2-7; D gene ambiguous. Germline CDR1 is SGHRS and CDR2 is YFSETQ. The CDR3 runs 15 residues. V shed 0 bases and J shed 2 bases, with 12 bases lying between them. The CDR3 nucleotides are TGCGCCAGCAGCTTGGGTGGGCAGCTAACCTACGAGCAGTACTTC. This sequence encodes CASSLGGQLTYEQYF.

This clone was recorded once. The rearrangement uses TRBV20-1 and TRBJ2-1; TRBD1 might be the D (5 bases). Trimming cost V 3 bases and J 12 bases, with 12 bases left between them. The CDR3 contains 11 residues. Germline lookup yields CDR1 DFQATT and CDR2 SNEGSKA (reference sequence). The CDR3 here is CSARGQMGQFF. CDR3 DNA: TGCAGTGCTAGGGGGCAGATGGGGCAGTTCTTC.

The chain carries TRBV28 and TRBJ2-7, with D perhaps TRBD1 (5 bases). The CDR3 contains 15 residues. Germline CDR1 and CDR2: MDHEN and SYDVKM. Trimming removed 3 bases at V and 0 bases at J, with 12 bases between. The CDR3 DNA reads as TGTGCCAGCAGTTTCCGACAGTCGATCTCCTACGAGCAGTACTTC. Translation gives CASSFRQSISYEQYF.

The V gene is TRBV5-4, the J gene TRBJ2-7; 8 bases are shared with TRBD1. This CDR3 comprises 13 residues. The germline CDR1 and CDR2 sequences are SGHNT and YYREEE (reference sequence). The V and J ends lost 3 bases and 3 bases, in that order; junction bases with no gene match: 2. CDR3 sequence (DNA): TGTGCCAGCAGCTCTGGACAGGGCTACGAGCAGTACTTC. The encoded protein is CASSSGQGYEQYF.

This sequence joins TRBV18 and TRBJ1-3; the D gene is possibly TRBD1 (5 bases). The CDR3 loop spans 13 amino acids. Germline-derived CDR1 and CDR2 are KGHSH and LQKENI. V lost 7 bases, J lost 4 bases, and 11 bases lay in between. In DNA, the CDR3 is TGTGCCAGCTTTCCAGGGTCCGGAAACACCATATATTTT. Residues: CASFPGSGNTIYF. The full variable domain, rest sourced from reference TRBV18 and TRBJ1-3, is NAGVMQNPRHLVRRRGQEARLRCSPMKGHSHVYWYRQLPEEGLKFMVYLQKENIIDESGMPKERFSAEFPKEGPSILRIQQVVRGDSAAYFCASFPGSGNTIYFGEGSWLTVV.

The CDR3 here is CASSWGQRNTEAFF. The CDR3 DNA reads as TGCGCCAGCAGCTGGGGACAGCGAAACACTGAAGCTTTCTTT. V and J are TRBV5-1 and TRBJ1-1, with 7 bases matching TRBD1. The CDR3 has 14 residues. V shed 3 bases and J 2 bases; nucleotides not matched to a gene: 4. Per germline, CDR1 SGHRS and CDR2 YFSETQ.

The chain joins TRBV19 to TRBJ2-7, with 8 bases matching TRBD1. CDR1 is LNHDA, CDR2 SQIVND, per germline (reference sequence). The CDR3 sequence is 16 residues long. Germline trimming cut 5 bases from V and 1 base from J; bases unmatched to any gene: 10. CDR3 nucleotide sequence: TGTGCCAGTAGTCCCCGCACCGGGACAGGTTCCTACGAGCAGTACTTC. Protein product: CASSPRTGTGSYEQYF.

This clone was counted a single time. The chain uses TRBV5-4 and TRBJ2-1; 9 nucleotides agree with TRBD2. There are 15 residues in the CDR3. V was clipped by 5 bases and J by 6 bases; unmatched bases: 9. From germline, CDR1 is SGHNT and CDR2 YYREEE (reference sequence). The CDR3 DNA sequence: TGTGCCAGCAGTGAGCCGGGACTAGCTTCCAATGAGCAGTTCTTC. Translated, it gives CASSEPGLASNEQFF.

This chain connects TRBV19 to TRBJ1-1, with 10 nucleotides matching TRBD1. Germline V gene data show CDR1 as LNHDA and CDR2 as SQIVND (reference sequence). Trimming cost V 6 bases and J 0 bases; bases outside gene matches: 16. The CDR3 has 19 residues. The DNA of the CDR3 is TGTGCCAGTAGATTCCCGGGACAGGGGCTCGTTGGGATGAACACTGAAGCTTTCTTT. Translating gives CASRFPGQGLVGMNTEAFF.

This rearrangement joins TRBV7-2 to TRBJ2-7; D remains unclear. The CDR3 sequence is 11 residues long. Germline-derived CDR1 and CDR2 are SGHTA and FQGNSA. The ends were cut back, 3 bases at V and 7 bases at J, with 7 bases in the middle. CDR3 amino acids: CASSFGWEQYF. The CDR3 nucleotides read TGTGCCAGCAGCTTCGGGTGGGAGCAGTACTTC.

The CDR3 loop reads CASSPGYNEQYF. CDR3 sequence (DNA): TGTGCCAGCAGCCCAGGGTACAACGAGCAGTACTTC. This chain links TRBV11-2 with TRBJ2-7, with a weak D call TRBD1 (5 bases). This CDR3 spans 12 amino acids. Germline CDR1 is SGHAT and CDR2 is FQNNGV. Trimming left V 5 bases short and J 5 bases short, with 10 bases between.

The gene calls are TRBV28 and TRBJ1-2, with D unresolved. Deletions cut 3 bases from V and 2 bases from J, with 16 bases between. Per germline, CDR1 MDHEN and CDR2 SYDVKM. This CDR3 comprises 16 residues. This chain's CDR3 is CASSFTQFGKNYGYTF. The CDR3 nucleotides are TGTGCCAGCAGTTTCACCCAATTCGGGAAGAACTATGGCTACACCTTC.

This rearrangement joins TRBV28 to TRBJ1-5, with 12 bases fitting TRBD1. Germline values: CDR1 MDHEN, CDR2 SYDVKM. CDR3 length: 15 residues. Germline trimming cut 6 bases from V and 3 bases from J; bases unmatched to any gene: 3. Written as DNA, the CDR3 is TGTGCCAGCAGATCGGGACAGGGGGCCAATCAGCCCCAGCATTTT. This gives the protein CASRSGQGANQPQHF.

V is TRBV6-1 and J is TRBJ1-2; TRBD1 aligns across 10 bases. The CDR3 has 13 residues. With V trimmed by 5 bases and J by 8 bases, 5 bases remained unmatched. Germline V gene lookup returns CDR1 MNHNS and CDR2 SASEGT. The CDR3 loop is CASSWDRGRGYTF. In DNA form, the CDR3 reads TGTGCCAGCAGTTGGGACAGGGGAAGGGGCTACACCTTC.

The chain combines TRBV29-1 with TRBJ2-7, with 8 nucleotides matching TRBD2. Germline V gene data show CDR1 as SQVTM and CDR2 as ANQGSEA. This CDR3 is built from 16 residues. With 0 bases clipped from V and 0 bases from J, the junction kept 7 bases outside the gene matches. The CDR3 here is CSVEETSGSGSYEQYF. CDR3 sequence (DNA): TGCAGCGTTGAAGAAACCAGCGGGAGTGGCTCCTACGAGCAGTACTTC.

The chain recombines TRBV28 with TRBJ2-7, with 9 bases matching TRBD1. Per germline, CDR1 MDHEN and CDR2 SYDVKM. V dropped 6 bases and J dropped 6; count of bases not matched to a gene: 9. The CDR3 runs to 14 residues. The CDR3 DNA reads as TGTGCCAGCAGATCGACGGGACAGGGAGGCGAGCAGTACTTC. This codes for CASRSTGQGGEQYF.

The chain links TRBV2 to TRBJ2-5, with D possibly matching TRBD2 (7 bases). CDR1 and CDR2 (germline): SNHLY, FYNNEI. This CDR3 contains 15 residues. Trimming cost V 4 bases and J 5 bases, with 17 bases left between them. This CDR3 reads CASSGFRGRGETQYF. CDR3 nucleotide sequence: TGTGCCAGCAGTGGATTTCGAGGGAGGGGGGAGACCCAGTACTTC. Complete variable domain (other parts from reference TRBV2 and TRBJ2-5): EPEVTQTPSHQVTQMGQEVILRCVPISNHLYFYWYRQILGQKVEFLVSFYNNEISEKSEIFDDQFSVERPDGSNFTLKIRSTKLEDSAMYFCASSGFRGRGETQYFGPGTRLLVL.

This clone has just one count. J is TRBJ2-7 and V is TRBV7-9, with D possibly TRBD2 on 6 matching bases. From germline, CDR1 is SEHNR and CDR2 FQNEAQ (reference sequence). This CDR3 contains 16 residues. Trimming cost V 0 bases and J 2 bases, with 14 bases left between them. This CDR3 is CASSLALGGVTYEQYF. The CDR3 coding sequence is TGTGCCAGCAGCTTAGCCTTGGGGGGAGTAACCTACGAGCAGTACTTC.

In the case of this clone: The junction shows a germline mismatch at one end, possibly a read error. The chain has TRBV7-7 and TRBJ2-2; 10 bases agree with TRBD2. Germline CDR1 and CDR2: SSHAT and FNYEAQ (reference sequence). This CDR3 contains 16 residues. CDR3 sequence: CASSSSTSGITGELFF. The DNA for the CDR3 is TGTGCTAGCAGCTCCTCAACTAGCGGGATAACCGGGGAGCTGTTTTTT.

In DNA form, the CDR3 reads TGTGCCAGCAGACCAGGGGGACTCTATGGCTACACCTTC. It encodes CASRPGGLYGYTF. The V call is TRBV28, the J call TRBJ1-2; the match to TRBD1 covers 7 bases. The CDR3 spans 13 residues. CDR1 and CDR2 from the germline V gene are MDHEN and SYDVKM. V trimming: 6 bases; J trimming: 4 bases; junction bases outside the gene matches: 5.